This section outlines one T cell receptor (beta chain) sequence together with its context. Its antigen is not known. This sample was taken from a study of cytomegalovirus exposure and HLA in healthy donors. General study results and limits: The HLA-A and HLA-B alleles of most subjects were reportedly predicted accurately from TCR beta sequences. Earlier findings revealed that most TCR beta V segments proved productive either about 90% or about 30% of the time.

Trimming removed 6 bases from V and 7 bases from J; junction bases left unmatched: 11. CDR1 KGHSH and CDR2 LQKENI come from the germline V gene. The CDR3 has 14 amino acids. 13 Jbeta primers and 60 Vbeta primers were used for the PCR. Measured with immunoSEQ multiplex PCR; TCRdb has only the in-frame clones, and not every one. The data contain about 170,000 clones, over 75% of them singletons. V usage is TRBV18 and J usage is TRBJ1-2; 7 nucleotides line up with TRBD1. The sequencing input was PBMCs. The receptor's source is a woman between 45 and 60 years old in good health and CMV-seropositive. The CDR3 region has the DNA TGTGCCAGCTCCCTTCAGACAGGGAGGTCTGGCTACACCTTC. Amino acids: CASSLQTGRSGYTF.